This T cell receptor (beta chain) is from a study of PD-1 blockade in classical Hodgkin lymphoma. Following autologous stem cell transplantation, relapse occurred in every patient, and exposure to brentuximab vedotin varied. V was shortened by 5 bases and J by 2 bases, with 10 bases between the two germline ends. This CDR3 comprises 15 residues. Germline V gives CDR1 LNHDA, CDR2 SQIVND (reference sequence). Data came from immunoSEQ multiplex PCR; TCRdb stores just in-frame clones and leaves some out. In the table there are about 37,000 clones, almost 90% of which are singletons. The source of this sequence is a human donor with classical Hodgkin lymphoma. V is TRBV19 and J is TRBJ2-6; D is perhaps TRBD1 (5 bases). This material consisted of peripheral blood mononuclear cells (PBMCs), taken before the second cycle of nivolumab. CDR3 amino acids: CASSWGRAGANVLTF. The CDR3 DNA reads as TGTGCCAGTAGTTGGGGCAGGGCTGGGGCCAACGTCCTGACTTTC.